The 29 T cell receptor beta chains in this list originate from one sample, sequenced in a study of cytomegalovirus exposure and HLA in healthy donors. Primers: 60 Vbeta forward and 13 Jbeta reverse. The data were produced by immunoSEQ multiplex PCR, yet TCRdb's version contains in-frame clones alone and is incomplete. The sample data list about 34,000 clones. The sequenced sample was PBMCs. The source of these receptors is a woman aged 40 to 50 in good health and CMV-seropositive.

The chain employs TRBV30 and TRBJ2-5; D perhaps matches TRBD1 (6 bases). V lost 3 bases and J lost 1, with 15 bases in between. The CDR3 totals 15 residues. CDR1 GTSNPN and CDR2 SVGIG come from the germline V gene (reference sequence). Here the CDR3 DNA reads TGTGCCTGGAGCCCGGCCGGGACATTCCAAGAGACCCAGTACTTC. Translation gives CAWSPAGTFQETQYF.

The V call is TRBV5-4, the J call TRBJ2-1; possibly TRBD1 for D (6 bases). V was clipped by 3 bases and J by 0 bases, with 10 bases between them. Germline V gene lookup returns CDR1 SGHNT and CDR2 YYREEE (reference sequence). The CDR3 sequence is 15 residues long. CDR3 loop: CASSSRGGSYNEQFF. The CDR3, as DNA: TGTGCCAGCAGCTCCAGGGGTGGCTCCTACAATGAGCAGTTCTTC.

The V and J genes are TRBV13 and TRBJ2-7; 8 bases match TRBD1. CDR3 size: 15 residues. Germline-derived CDR1 and CDR2 are PRHDT and FYEKMQ (reference sequence). V lost 3 bases, J lost 3 bases, and 7 bases stayed unmatched. Here the CDR3 reads CASSLWGQVIYEQYF. DNA of the CDR3: TGTGCCAGCAGCTTGTGGGGACAGGTAATCTACGAGCAGTACTTC.

The CDR3 DNA reads TGTGCCAGCAGCTTATTAGAGGGGGGACTAGCCCAGTACTTC. Translation gives CASSLLEGGLAQYF. This chain links TRBV7-8 with TRBJ2-5; 8 nucleotides match TRBD2. J was trimmed by 9 bases and V by 2 bases; bases with no gene match: 8. CDR1 and CDR2 (germline): SGHVS, FQNEAQ. The CDR3 loop spans 14 amino acids.

The rearrangement uses TRBV29-1 and TRBJ2-3; tentative D call: TRBD2 (6 bases). This CDR3 has 13 residues. Germline CDR1 and CDR2: SQVTM and ANQGSEA. V lost 4 bases and J lost 8, with 16 bases in between. CDR3 residues: CSVGTGEGSTQYF. CDR3 coding DNA: TGCAGCGTTGGTACGGGGGAAGGGAGTACGCAGTATTTT.

The CDR3 DNA sequence: TGTGCCAGCAGTGAAGGTGGGACAGGGGGGCAGCCCCAGCATTTT. It translates to CASSEGGTGGQPQHF. The genes are TRBV6-1 and TRBJ1-5; 11 nucleotides agree with TRBD1. The CDR3 runs to 15 residues. CDR1 and CDR2 (germline): MNHNS, SASEGT. Losses at the gene ends were 1 base for V and 7 bases for J; bases not matched to a gene: 3.

The chain joins TRBV5-1 to TRBJ2-3; 9 bases line up with TRBD2. Germline CDR1 reads SGHRS; CDR2 reads YFSETQ. The junction had 1 base not matched to a gene; V was cut back by 0 bases and J by 5 bases. The CDR3 is 14 residues long. The CDR3, as DNA: TGCGCCAGCAGCTTGGTAGCGGGGGAAGATACGCAGTATTTT. Amino acids: CASSLVAGEDTQYF.

The chain combines TRBV28 with TRBJ2-3; TRBD2 agrees at 9 bases. The CDR3 runs to 16 residues. The V and J ends lost 2 bases and 5 bases, in that order; junction bases with no gene match: 8. Germline CDR1 is MDHEN and CDR2 is SYDVKM. DNA of the CDR3: TGTGCCAGCAGTTTAGATGCGCGGGAGGGTCGAGATACGCAGTATTTT. Amino acids: CASSLDAREGRDTQYF.

The V call is TRBV29-1, the J call TRBJ2-3; 7 nucleotides agree with TRBD1. CDR3 length: 14 amino acids. Germline trimming cut 0 bases from V and 3 bases from J; bases unmatched to any gene: 3. Germline V gene data show CDR1 as SQVTM and CDR2 as ANQGSEA. The CDR3 protein is CSVEEPQGTDTQYF. The CDR3 bases are TGCAGCGTTGAAGAACCACAGGGGACAGATACGCAGTATTTT.

The chain is built from TRBV10-3 and TRBJ2-7; 8 bases agree with TRBD1. With 2 bases clipped from V and 3 bases from J, the junction kept 3 bases outside the gene matches. The CDR3 runs 14 residues. The V gene's germline CDR1 is ENHRY and CDR2 SYGVKD. CDR3 protein: CAISEKGTGYEQYF. CDR3 bases: TGTGCCATCAGTGAGAAAGGGACAGGCTACGAGCAGTACTTC.

The rearrangement links TRBV28 to TRBJ2-7; a possible D gene is TRBD2 (6 bases). V was pared by 8 bases and J by 0 bases, with 8 bases between. The CDR3 is made up of 12 amino acids. Germline CDR1 MDHEN, CDR2 SYDVKM. CDR3 amino acids: CASGAGSYEQYF. The CDR3 nucleotides are TGTGCCAGCGGAGCGGGCTCCTACGAGCAGTACTTC.

This chain uses TRBV28 with TRBJ2-7; D might be TRBD1 (6 bases). This CDR3 contains 12 residues. Germline CDR1 and CDR2: MDHEN and SYDVKM. Trimming left V 3 bases short and J 4 bases short, with 7 bases between. In DNA, the CDR3 is TGTGCCAGCAGTTTGGGGGCTTACGAGCAGTACTTC. Translation: CASSLGAYEQYF.

The CDR3 DNA is TGTGCCAGCAGTTACGGGGGAGGGGACACAGATACGCAGTATTTT. This translates into CASSYGGGDTDTQYF. This chain joins TRBV6-6 and TRBJ2-3; 7 bases fit TRBD2. Germline V lookup: CDR1 MNHNY, CDR2 SVGAGI (reference sequence). After removal of 2 bases from V and 2 bases from J, the junction contained 4 bases not matched to a gene. CDR3 size: 15 residues.

The chain combines TRBV7-2 with TRBJ1-2; 9 nucleotides line up with TRBD1. The CDR3 is 13 residues long. CDR1 SGHTA and CDR2 FQGNSA come from the germline V gene. J was trimmed by 8 bases and V by 4 bases; bases with no gene match: 5. CDR3 in amino acids: CASSSDRGGGYTF. The CDR3 nucleotides are TGTGCCAGCAGCTCAGACAGGGGGGGCGGCTACACCTTC.

The chain links TRBV30 to TRBJ1-4, with D unresolved. The V gene's germline CDR1 is GTSNPN and CDR2 SVGIG (reference sequence). The CDR3 runs 14 residues. Trimming removed 0 bases from V and 7 bases from J, with 12 bases in between. CDR3 sequence: CAWSVNSLSEKLFF. The CDR3 DNA reads as TGTGCCTGGAGTGTAAACAGCCTTAGTGAAAAACTGTTTTTT.

The genes are TRBV2 and TRBJ2-7, with D possibly being TRBD2 (7 bases). V lost 0 bases, J lost 7 bases, and 16 bases lay in between. Germline-derived CDR1 and CDR2 are SNHLY and FYNNEI. The length of the CDR3 is 15 residues. This CDR3 reads CASSEARGTTVEQYF. As DNA, the CDR3 is TGTGCCAGCAGTGAAGCGAGGGGGACTACGGTTGAGCAGTACTTC.

The rearrangement links TRBV30 to TRBJ2-3; a weak D match, TRBD2 (5 bases). The CDR3 runs to 14 residues. With 2 bases removed from V and 1 base from J, the gap between germline ends came to 10 bases. From germline, CDR1 is GTSNPN and CDR2 SVGIG (reference sequence). The CDR3 DNA reads TGTGCCTGGAGTTCGGGGTTAGGCACAGATACGCAGTATTTT. The encoded protein is CAWSSGLGTDTQYF.

V and J are TRBV14 and TRBJ2-2; 10 bases align to TRBD1. Per germline, CDR1 SGHDN and CDR2 FVKESK. The CDR3 consists of 15 residues. With 6 bases clipped from V and 3 bases from J, the junction kept 4 bases outside the gene matches. The CDR3 here is CASSGTGVYTGELFF. CDR3 coding DNA: TGTGCCAGCAGTGGGACAGGGGTCTACACCGGGGAGCTGTTTTTT.

The chain employs TRBV2 and TRBJ2-7; the match to TRBD1 covers 7 bases. The CDR3 has 14 amino acids. Germline trimming cut 8 bases from V and 0 bases from J; bases unmatched to any gene: 7. Germline lookup yields CDR1 SNHLY and CDR2 FYNNEI. DNA for the CDR3: TGTGCCAGCGTACAGGGGCCCCTCTCCTACGAGCAGTACTTC. It yields the protein CASVQGPLSYEQYF.

The J gene is TRBJ2-1, the V gene TRBV4-2; tentatively, D is TRBD2 (6 bases). Between the trimmed V and J ends, which lost 0 bases and 7 bases, there was a span of 10 bases. Looked up from germline, CDR1 is LGHNA and CDR2 is YNFKEQ. There are 14 residues in the CDR3. The CDR3 loop reads CASSQELAMNEQFF. The CDR3 DNA is TGTGCCAGCAGCCAAGAACTAGCTATGAATGAGCAGTTCTTC.

In the case of this clone: The identical CDR3 is also encoded by other nucleotide sequences in the sample. The chain joins TRBV5-1 to TRBJ2-5; no reliable D call. Germline V gene lookup returns CDR1 SGHRS and CDR2 YFSETQ. This CDR3 has 14 residues. The germline V and J ends were trimmed by 4 bases and 1 base, with 11 bases remaining between them. The CDR3 region has the DNA TGCGCCAGCAGCCCCGGTAGCACCCAAGAGACCCAGTACTTC. As protein: CASSPGSTQETQYF.

V gene TRBV29-1 combines with J gene TRBJ2-5; a possible D gene is TRBD2 (6 bases). There are 15 residues in the CDR3. Germline V lookup: CDR1 SQVTM, CDR2 ANQGSEA. V lost 7 bases, J lost 7 bases, and 25 bases lay in between. The CDR3 sequence: CSAIPGGPRIGTQYF. DNA of the CDR3: TGCAGCGCCATCCCCGGGGGTCCTAGAATAGGGACCCAGTACTTC. The full variable domain, with the rest looked up from reference TRBV29-1 and TRBJ2-5, is SAVISQKPSRDICQRGTSLTIQCQVDSQVTMMFWYRQQPGQSLTLIATANQGSEATYESGFVIDKFPISRPNLTFSTLTVSNMSPEDSSIYLCSAIPGGPRIGTQYFGPGTRLLVL.

The rearrangement uses TRBV29-1 and TRBJ1-1; a weak D match, TRBD1 (5 bases). Germline CDR1 is SQVTM and CDR2 is ANQGSEA. Deletions cut 3 bases from V and 0 bases from J, with 8 bases between. The CDR3 has 13 amino acids. The CDR3 loop reads CSVDGGLNTEAFF. The DNA for the CDR3 is TGCAGCGTTGACGGGGGTCTGAACACTGAAGCTTTCTTT.

This chain joins TRBV5-1 and TRBJ2-2; 13 bases are a match to TRBD2. The germline V gene encodes CDR1 SGHRS and CDR2 YFSETQ. The CDR3 covers 16 residues. J was trimmed by 7 bases and V by 4 bases; bases with no gene match: 7. The CDR3 loop is CASSIGLAGEVGELFF. DNA of the CDR3: TGCGCCAGCAGCATAGGACTAGCGGGAGAGGTCGGGGAGCTGTTTTTT. The entire variable domain, with the rest obtained from reference TRBV5-1 and TRBJ2-2, is as follows: KAGVTQTPRYLIKTRGQQVTLSCSPISGHRSVSWYQQTPGQGLQFLFEYFSETQRNKGNFPGRFSGRQFSNSRSEMNVSTLELGDSALYLCASSIGLAGEVGELFFGEGSRLTVL.

The chain employs TRBV7-9 and TRBJ2-7; 7 bases align to TRBD2. The V segment lost 2 bases and the J segment 3 bases; nucleotides outside the gene matches: 4. This CDR3 is built from 14 residues. Per the germline V gene, CDR1 is SEHNR and CDR2 is FQNEAQ (reference sequence). As DNA, the CDR3 is TGTGCCAGCAGCTTATCTAGCGGTGACTACGAGCAGTACTTC. Protein product: CASSLSSGDYEQYF.

Concerning this clone itself: The same CDR3 is also encoded by other DNA sequences in this sample. This chain links TRBV5-1 with TRBJ2-7; D may be TRBD2 (7 bases). Germline V gives CDR1 SGHRS, CDR2 YFSETQ. Trimming left V 3 bases short and J 7 bases short, with 20 bases between. The CDR3 length is 15 residues. The CDR3 region has the DNA TGCGCCAGCAGCTCGCAAGGGGGAGGGCCAGGGGAGCAGTACTTC. Residues: CASSSQGGGPGEQYF.

This chain uses TRBV7-2 with TRBJ1-5; D is unclear. The CDR3 extends over 14 amino acids. Trimming pared 4 bases from V and 4 bases from J, leaving 11 bases between. Germline values: CDR1 SGHTA, CDR2 FQGNSA. CDR3 loop: CASSSSARNQPQHF. The CDR3 nucleotides read TGTGCCAGCAGCTCTAGCGCACGTAATCAGCCCCAGCATTTT.

The V and J genes are TRBV29-1 and TRBJ2-5; D may be TRBD1 (5 bases). The CDR3 runs to 14 residues. Trimming took off 5 bases at V and 2 bases at J, with 15 bases between the two ends. Germline V CDR1 and CDR2: SQVTM, ANQGSEA. CDR3 loop: CSVRRAGFQETQYF. The CDR3, as DNA: TGCAGCGTTAGACGGGCAGGGTTTCAAGAGACCCAGTACTTC.

V gene TRBV14 combines with J gene TRBJ2-7, with 7 bases aligning to TRBD1. V lost 1 base and J lost 3; bases outside the gene matches: 3. The CDR3 has 14 amino acids. In germline, CDR1 is SGHDN, CDR2 FVKESK. CDR3 sequence reads: CASSQGQGYYEQYF. The DNA for the CDR3 is TGTGCCAGCAGCCAAGGACAGGGTTACTACGAGCAGTACTTC.